This section outlines one T cell receptor (beta chain) sequence together with its context. Its antigen is unidentified. Time point in this sample: pretreatment peripheral blood. Patients presented with locally advanced or metastatic urothelial carcinoma. There were between 1 and 8 samples from each patient, taken pretreatment and on-treatment. Some clones are missing from TCRdb's copy, which holds only in-frame ones; the method was immunoSEQ multiplex PCR. The table lists tens of thousands of clones, 82% of them singletons. These data are taken from a study of PD-L1 blockade in urothelial cancer. Background on the study: Blood samples had a median of 141,255 T cells.

Study-level results: Durable benefit was linked to greater 3-week expansion of tumor-associated blood clones.

The germline CDR1 and CDR2 sequences are SGHAT and FQNNGV. The CDR3 runs to 18 residues. The V segment lost 4 bases and the J segment 2 bases; nucleotides outside the gene matches: 14. The TCR originated in a man in his forties or fifties with urothelial cancer. This chain links TRBV11-2 with TRBJ2-3; 8 bases line up with TRBD2. The sequences come from PBMCs, collected around atezolizumab (anti-PD-L1) treatment. CDR3 coding DNA: TGTGCCAGCAGCTACCCGCTCGGGGTAGCGGGGCCCACAGATACGCAGTATTTT. Translating gives CASSYPLGVAGPTDTQYF.